This T cell receptor (beta chain) is drawn from a study of identifying expanded T cells in peripheral blood. Overall study findings and caveats: Approximately two-week clone count variance significantly increased as total template count grew. Roughly 1.2 clones differed between technical replicates, versus about 17 and 20 over time.

Points on this clone: Its antigen is as yet unknown.

Produced via immunoSEQ multiplex PCR; TCRdb's table is partial and in-frame only. The sample lists about 91,000 clones, about nine tenths occurring once. V lost 4 bases and J lost 2, with 16 bases in between. In germline, CDR1 is SGHVS, CDR2 FQNEAQ. CDR3 length: 16 residues. Sequencing used blood. The V gene is TRBV7-8, the J gene TRBJ2-3; D may be TRBD1 or TRBD2 (5 bases each). The TCR was taken from a person between 18 and 75 years old in good health. As DNA, the CDR3 is TGTGCCAGCAGCTATGGCGGGCAGGGAGCCACAGATACGCAGTATTTT. It is translated as CASSYGGQGATDTQYF. The variable domain in full, completed from reference TRBV7-8 and TRBJ2-3, reads GAGVSQSPRYKVAKRGQDVALRCDPISGHVSLFWYQQALGQGPEFLTYFQNEAQLDKSGLPSDRFFAERPEGSVSTLKIQRTQQEDSAVYLCASSYGGQGATDTQYFGPGTRLTVL.